The T cell receptor (beta chain) described here comes from a study of blood T cell repertoires in COVID-19. On the study more broadly: Spain, Italy and the United States supplied samples that represented acute and convalescent COVID-19. T cells, B-cell-depleted T cells, or PBMCs supplied cDNA or gDNA.

This clone was picked up one time. In the original processing: Amplification from reference gene primers served as the basis for estimated nucleated cell counts. Here immunoSEQ multiplex PCR was the method, and the copy in TCRdb shows in-frame clones only, minus some. V and J calls and clone size are as listed in that table; D and trimming were resolved from the DNA. The sample contains 90,000 to 150,000 clones, about three quarters of which appear only once. V lost 6 bases to trimming and J lost 4 bases; unmatched junction nucleotides: 8. Germline V gene sequence: CDR1 SNHLY, CDR2 FYNNEI. The CDR3 covers 15 residues.

Sequencing used peripheral blood. The V gene is TRBV2, the J gene TRBJ2-1, with TRBD2 identical over 8 bases. The receptor comes from an older man with acute or convalescent COVID-19. CDR3 sequence reads: CASRATGGTYNEQFF. CDR3 nucleotides: TGTGCCAGCAGGGCGACGGGGGGGACGTACAATGAGCAGTTCTTC.